This T cell receptor beta chain appears in the sequencing data of a study of T-cell reconstitution after alpha-beta-depleted transplantation in children. Construction of the TCRbeta library involved unique molecular identifiers. TCRdb independently ran MiXCR on the PCR reads; one entry per CDR3 protein. This table has 300,000 or so distinct CDR3 sequences, approximately 9.8% appearing once. CDR3 length equals 13 residues. CDR1 is MGHDK and CDR2 is SYGVNS in the germline V gene. The V gene lost 8 bases and the J gene lost 10 bases, with 18 bases spanning the gap. This sequence was found in a human donor who donated a stem cell graft to a child with SCID. Sequencing was performed on PBMCs from the stem cell graft donor, taken from the stem cell graft. This chain connects TRBV25-1 to TRBJ2-1, with a weak D call TRBD1 (6 bases). CDR3 residues: CASVPSTGPEQFF. In nucleotides, the CDR3 is TGTGCCAGCGTGCCTTCTACAGGGCCCGAGCAGTTCTTC.